These T cell receptor beta chains were read from a single sample in a study of blood T cell repertoires in COVID-19. Data came from immunoSEQ multiplex PCR; TCRdb stores just in-frame clones and leaves some out. The top ten hold around 6.2% of the sample, which has 100,000 to 150,000 clones, roughly 74% seen once. Sequenced sample: peripheral blood. These receptors came from a man of 80 years or more with COVID-19, enrolled during active disease. CDR3s include the opening cysteine and the closing phenylalanine or tryptophan. D genes are given only for firm matches. The size entry is marked missing in some rows and otherwise reads once, few, many or a size class.

j_gene,d_gene,v_gene,abundance,CDR3aa,CDR3nt
TRBJ2-2,.,TRBV15,few,CATSRDYKRANTGELFF,TGTGCCACCAGCAGAGATTATAAGCGAGCGAACACCGGGGAGCTGTTTTTT
TRBJ1-6,TRBD1,TRBV30,.,CARSRDRNSPLHF,TGTGCCCGTTCCCGGGACAGAAATTCACCCCTCCACTTT
TRBJ2-2,.,TRBV25-1,.,CASSELDGGTGELFF,TGTGCCAGCAGTGAATTAGACGGAGGCACCGGGGAGCTGTTTTTT
TRBJ1-2,.,TRBV28,.,CASSPGGWRARDYGYTF,TGTGCCAGCAGTCCCGGCGGGTGGCGCGCTCGTGACTATGGCTACACCTTC
TRBJ1-2,TRBD1,TRBV28,.,CASSLGRGQGSPLRGYTF,TGTGCCAGCAGTTTGGGGCGTGGACAGGGGTCCCCCCTGAGGGGCTACACCTTC
TRBJ1-2,.,TRBV25-1,.,CASSLTGSYGYTF,TGTGCCAGCAGCCTGACCGGGTCCTATGGCTACACCTTC
TRBJ1-6,TRBD1,TRBV7-2,.,CASRLTGTETLHF,TGTGCCAGCAGGCTAACCGGGACAGAGACCCTCCACTTT
TRBJ1-6,.,TRBV7-2,.,CASSLAFGTPNSPLHF,TGTGCCAGCAGCTTAGCTTTCGGGACACCTAATTCACCCCTCCACTTT
TRBJ2-1,.,TRBV5-1,.,CASSLVPPAENLYNEQFF,TGCGCCAGCAGCTTGGTACCCCCAGCGGAGAACCTATACAATGAGCAGTTCTTC
TRBJ2-7,.,TRBV5-6,.,CASSLSLSYEQYF,TGTGCCAGCAGCTTGTCTCTATCCTACGAGCAGTACTTC
TRBJ2-1,TRBD2,TRBV6-5,.,CASRTGLAGHNEQFF,TGTGCCAGCAGAACGGGACTAGCGGGACACAATGAGCAGTTCTTC
TRBJ1-1,.,TRBV19,.,CASIRGARGNTEAFF,TGTGCCAGTATTCGGGGGGCGAGGGGGAACACTGAAGCTTTCTTT
TRBJ2-3,TRBD2,TRBV4-1,.,CASSHLADSTDTQYF,TGCGCCAGCAGCCACCTAGCGGATAGCACAGATACGCAGTATTTT
TRBJ2-3,.,TRBV5-1,.,CASSLVGADTQYF,TGCGCCAGCAGCTTGGTCGGGGCAGATACGCAGTATTTT
TRBJ1-2,TRBD1,TRBV29-1,.,CSVERVGGQGYGYTF,TGCAGCGTTGAAAGGGTCGGGGGACAGGGGTATGGCTACACCTTC
TRBJ2-3,TRBD2,TRBV7-2,.,CASSPLAGAQGGTQYF,TGTGCCAGCAGCCCTCTAGCGGGAGCACAGGGTGGGACGCAGTATTTT
TRBJ2-2,TRBD2,TRBV4-1,.,CASSRTSGTTGELFF,TGCGCCAGCAGCCGGACTAGCGGGACCACCGGGGAGCTGTTTTTT
TRBJ2-3,TRBD2,TRBV3-1/TRBV3-2,.,CASSLYNPTSEPRRGTDTQYF,TGTGCCAGCAGCCTCTACAACCCAACTAGCGAGCCCCGGAGAGGCACAGATACGCAGTATTTT
TRBJ1-5,.,TRBV7-2,.,CASSFSPSNQPQHF,TGTGCCAGCAGCTTTAGTCCTAGCAATCAGCCCCAGCATTTT
TRBJ1-1,TRBD1,TRBV30,.,CAWGTGGTEAFF,TGTGCCTGGGGTACAGGGGGGACTGAAGCTTTCTTT
TRBJ1-4,.,TRBV5-1,.,CASSLTTNFNEKLFF,TGCGCCAGCAGCTTGACCACAAATTTTAATGAAAAACTGTTTTTT
TRBJ1-5,TRBD1,TRBV28,many,CASSFDREQPQHF,TGTGCCAGCAGTTTCGACAGGGAACAGCCCCAGCATTTT
TRBJ1-1,.,TRBV19,.,CASKIINRERTEAFF,TGTGCCAGTAAAATTATAAACAGGGAGAGAACTGAAGCTTTCTTT
TRBJ2-5,.,TRBV2,.,CASSGPGGNQETQYF,TGTGCCAGCAGTGGACCTGGCGGGAACCAAGAGACCCAGTACTTC
TRBJ1-1,.,TRBV3-1/TRBV3-2,.,CASSQDGLMNTEAFF,TGTGCCAGCAGCCAAGATGGGCTGATGAACACTGAAGCTTTCTTT
TRBJ2-1,.,TRBV7-6,.,CASSFLSAKGAYNEQFF,TGTGCCAGCAGCTTCCTTTCAGCGAAGGGGGCCTACAATGAGCAGTTCTTC
TRBJ2-3,TRBD2,TRBV3-1/TRBV3-2,.,CASTPVGGRESDTQYF,TGTGCCAGCACCCCGGTCGGCGGGAGAGAATCAGATACGCAGTATTTT
TRBJ1-3,.,TRBV7-9,.,CASSRLASGNTIYF,TGTGCCAGCAGCCGTTTAGCCTCTGGAAACACCATATATTTT
TRBJ1-6,TRBD1,TRBV5-1,few,CASSLGAGAQGDSPLHF,TGCGCCAGCAGCTTGGGGGCAGGGGCGCAGGGGGATTCACCCCTCCACTTT
TRBJ1-1,.,TRBV19,.,CASSPPLSEAFF,TGTGCCAGTAGCCCTCCCCTGTCTGAAGCTTTCTTT
TRBJ1-4,.,TRBV18,.,CASSGWRGRDEKLFF,TGTGCCAGCTCAGGGTGGAGGGGAAGAGATGAAAAACTGTTTTTT
TRBJ2-1,.,TRBV2,.,CASSLDFYEQFF,TGTGCCAGCAGTTTAGACTTTTATGAGCAGTTCTTC
TRBJ2-1,TRBD2,TRBV5-1,.,CASSLALAGEVHEQFF,TGCGCCAGCAGCTTGGCTCTAGCGGGAGAAGTCCATGAGCAGTTCTTC
TRBJ1-3,.,TRBV19,once,CASPPPGGNTIYF,TGTGCCAGTCCGCCGCCCGGGGGAAACACCATATATTTT
TRBJ2-7,.,TRBV5-1,.,CASSAGSGGYEQYF,TGCGCCAGCAGCGCCGGCTCCGGAGGTTACGAGCAGTACTTC
TRBJ2-6,.,TRBV19,once,CASSTAGANVLTF,TGTGCCAGTAGTACCGCTGGGGCCAACGTCCTGACTTTC
TRBJ1-2,.,TRBV28,.,CASSLNGRPYGYTF,TGTGCCAGCAGTTTAAACGGCAGGCCCTATGGCTACACCTTC
TRBJ1-5,.,TRBV5-6,.,CASSLGSRGGNQPQHF,TGTGCCAGCAGCTTGGGGTCACGGGGTGGCAATCAGCCCCAGCATTTT
TRBJ1-6,.,TRBV13,few,CASSLKGDSPLHF,TGTGCCAGCAGCTTAAAAGGGGATTCACCCCTCCACTTT
TRBJ1-1,.,TRBV15,.,CATSRDSAAFF,TGTGCCACCAGCAGAGATAGTGCAGCTTTCTTT
TRBJ1-2,TRBD1,TRBV5-4,once,CASSWAGGAKGYTF,TGTGCCAGCAGTTGGGCAGGGGGCGCGAAGGGCTACACCTTC
TRBJ2-7,.,TRBV10-3,.,CAIRGGRSLTEQYF,TGTGCCATCAGAGGGGGACGTAGCCTCACCGAGCAGTACTTC
TRBJ2-7,TRBD1,TRBV5-1,.,CASSTGQVTYEQYF,TGCGCCAGCAGCACGGGACAGGTAACCTACGAGCAGTACTTC
TRBJ1-2,.,TRBV25-1,.,CASSGRQEHRSYGYTF,TGTGCCAGCAGTGGGAGACAGGAGCATCGGTCCTATGGCTACACCTTC
TRBJ2-7,TRBD1,TRBV28,.,CASRGYRGRGSYEQYF,TGTGCCAGCAGAGGCTACAGGGGGCGAGGCTCCTACGAGCAGTACTTC
TRBJ2-6,TRBD1,TRBV9,.,CASSPPLGGAGANVLTF,TGTGCCAGCAGCCCCCCCCTAGGGGGCGCTGGGGCCAACGTCCTGACTTTC
TRBJ2-7,.,TRBV28,few,CASTDPGAPEQYF,TGTGCCAGCACCGACCCAGGGGCTCCCGAGCAGTACTTC
TRBJ2-7,TRBD1,TRBV7-9,.,CASSLYGDRAEQYF,TGTGCCAGCAGCTTATATGGCGACAGGGCCGAGCAGTACTTC
TRBJ1-2,.,TRBV19,.,CASSPDSYGYTF,TGTGCCAGTAGTCCAGACAGCTATGGCTACACCTTC
TRBJ2-2,.,TRBV5-1,.,CASSGSLVVVTGELFF,TGCGCCAGCAGCGGGTCACTAGTAGTAGTTACCGGGGAGCTGTTTTTT
TRBJ2-1,TRBD2,TRBV6-5,few,CASSSAGAYNEQFF,TGTGCCAGCAGCTCCGCGGGAGCCTACAATGAGCAGTTCTTC
TRBJ2-3,TRBD2,TRBV24-1,.,CATSSPRVGGDTQYF,TGTGCCACCAGTTCCCCCCGTGTCGGGGGGGATACGCAGTATTTT